The 30 T cell receptor beta chains presented below share a single source sample, sequenced in a study of OX40 agonist ivuxolimab in advanced cancers. Generated by immunoSEQ multiplex PCR, the TCRdb table keeps only in-frame clones and is missing some. The sample contains over 45,000 clones, 70% to 85% of which appear only once. The input for sequencing was CD4+ or CD8+ T cells sorted from blood, taken in a trial of the OX40 agonist ivuxolimab. These receptors were taken from an adult with an advanced solid tumor such as melanoma, head and neck, liver or kidney cancer.

The chain is built from TRBV7-2 and TRBJ2-3; D remains ambiguous. Deletions cut 3 bases from V and 2 bases from J, with 9 bases between. This CDR3 is 14 amino acids long. Germline loops: CDR1 SGHTA, CDR2 FQGNSA. The CDR3 sequence is CASSFDTPTDTQYF. The CDR3 nucleotides are TGTGCCAGCAGCTTTGATACCCCCACAGATACGCAGTATTTT.

This sequence joins TRBV9 and TRBJ1-3; the D is unclear. The CDR3 is 13 residues long. V was trimmed by 3 bases and J by 3 bases, leaving 7 bases between them. Germline V CDR1 and CDR2: SGDLS, YYNGEE. As DNA, the CDR3 is TGTGCCAGCAGCGGAGGTGGTGGAAACACCATATATTTT. Protein product: CASSGGGGNTIYF.

This rearrangement joins TRBV19 to TRBJ1-1, with D possibly TRBD1 on 5 matching bases. This CDR3 region has 15 residues. Trimming cost V 6 bases and J 4 bases, with 18 bases left between them. CDR1 and CDR2 from the germline V gene are LNHDA and SQIVND (reference sequence). CDR3 region: CASSRVARDRTEAFF. CDR3 in DNA: TGTGCCAGTAGCAGAGTGGCCAGGGATCGCACTGAAGCTTTCTTT.

V and J are TRBV7-3 and TRBJ2-1; tentatively, D is TRBD2 (5 bases). CDR3 size: 16 residues. The V end was cut by 1 base, the J end by 10 bases, with 20 bases between. Germline V CDR1 and CDR2: SGHTA, FQGTGA. The CDR3 nucleotides are TGTGCCAGCAGCTTAATTCCGGGGTCCTTAGTGCGCGAGCAGTTCTTC. It translates to CASSLIPGSLVREQFF. The whole variable domain, filled in from reference TRBV7-3 and TRBJ2-1, reads GAGVSQTPSNKVTEKGKYVELRCDPISGHTALYWYRQSLGQGPEFLIYFQGTGAADDSGLPNDRFFAVRPEGSVSTLKIQRTERGDSAVYLCASSLIPGSLVREQFFGPGTRLTVL.

The V call is TRBV7-9, the J call TRBJ2-2, with 9 nucleotides matching TRBD1. The J segment lost 4 bases and the V segment lost 3 bases, leaving 6 bases of the junction unmatched. The CDR3 consists of 16 residues. From germline, CDR1 is SEHNR and CDR2 FQNEAQ (reference sequence). As DNA, the CDR3 is TGTGCCAGCAGCTTCCGGGACAGGGTATCCACCGGGGAGCTGTTTTTT. The encoded protein is CASSFRDRVSTGELFF.

The J gene is TRBJ2-6, the V gene TRBV5-4, with D tentatively TRBD1 (5 bases). CDR1 is SGHNT, CDR2 YYREEE, per germline (reference sequence). The CDR3 is made up of 16 amino acids. Trimming shortened V by 1 base and J by 4 bases, and 12 bases separated the two germline ends. The CDR3 region has the DNA TGTGCCAGCAGCTTGAGGGTAGGGGTCGGGGCCAACGTCCTGACTTTC. Translated, it gives CASSLRVGVGANVLTF.

The chain employs TRBV19 and TRBJ2-6; D is unresolved. Trimming cost V 5 bases and J 0 bases, with 11 bases left between them. Looked up from germline, CDR1 is LNHDA and CDR2 is SQIVND (reference sequence). This CDR3 has 16 amino acids. The CDR3, as DNA: TGTGCCAGTAGTCCCGACTTACGCTCTGGGGCCAACGTCCTGACTTTC. Translated, it gives CASSPDLRSGANVLTF.

The rearrangement uses TRBV11-2 and TRBJ1-5; D is unresolved. Trimming cost V 2 bases and J 0 bases, with 2 bases left between them. Germline values: CDR1 SGHAT, CDR2 FQNNGV. CDR3 length: 13 amino acids. The DNA for the CDR3 is TGTGCCAGCAGCTTATCTAGCAATCAGCCCCAGCATTTT. It yields the protein CASSLSSNQPQHF.

The rearrangement links TRBV6-1 to TRBJ1-2; no clear D gene. With 2 bases removed from V and 7 bases from J, the gap between germline ends came to 8 bases. Germline V gene lookup returns CDR1 MNHNS and CDR2 SASEGT. This CDR3 contains 12 residues. CDR3 bases: TGTGCCAGCAGTGAATATAGGGTTGGCTACACCTTC. This gives the protein CASSEYRVGYTF.

The chain links TRBV10-3 to TRBJ2-7; 10 bases are shared with TRBD2. Unmatched junction bases numbered 2, after V lost 3 bases and J lost 3 bases. The CDR3 runs 14 residues. The germline gives CDR1 ENHRY, CDR2 SYGVKD. CDR3 DNA sequence: TGTGCCATCAGTGACCGGACTAGCGGCTACGAGCAGTACTTC. Protein: CAISDRTSGYEQYF.

The V gene is TRBV7-9, the J gene TRBJ2-7; a possible D gene is TRBD2 (8 bases). CDR1 is SEHNR and CDR2 is FQNEAQ in the germline V gene (reference sequence). This CDR3 comprises 17 residues. Trimming took off 5 bases at V and 2 bases at J, with 22 bases between the two ends. The CDR3 sequence: CASSPEKGLGGTYEQYF. CDR3 coding DNA: TGTGCCAGCAGCCCTGAAAAGGGACTAGGGGGCACCTACGAGCAGTACTTC.

The rearrangement uses TRBV11-3 and TRBJ2-1, with D perhaps matching TRBD1 (7 bases). The germline V gene has CDR1 SGHNT and CDR2 YENEEA. The CDR3 is made up of 16 amino acids. V shed 5 bases and J shed 4 bases, with 18 bases lying between them. In DNA, the CDR3 is TGTGCCAGCAGCAAAGGAGGGCAGGGGGTTTACAATGAGCAGTTCTTC. Protein: CASSKGGQGVYNEQFF.

This chain's CDR3 is CASSQGPADPSYEQYF. The CDR3 nucleotides read TGCGCCAGCAGCCAAGGTCCAGCGGATCCCTCCTACGAGCAGTACTTC. This chain links TRBV4-1 with TRBJ2-7; possibly TRBD2 for D (5 bases). The CDR3 contains 16 residues. Trimming took 1 base from V and 0 from J, leaving 13 bases between them. The germline V gene has CDR1 MGHRA and CDR2 YSYEKL.

Only one count was recorded for this clone. The V and J genes are TRBV11-2 and TRBJ2-5; 11 bases match TRBD2. With V trimmed by 5 bases and J by 1 base, 6 bases remained unmatched. Germline CDR1 reads SGHAT; CDR2 reads FQNNGV. The CDR3 loop spans 16 amino acids. This CDR3 reads CASSPRTSGLQETQYF. The CDR3 region has the DNA TGTGCCAGCAGCCCGCGGACTAGCGGGCTCCAAGAGACCCAGTACTTC.

The rearrangement uses TRBV11-3 and TRBJ1-1, with D possibly being TRBD1 (6 bases). Trimming stripped 1 base from V and 6 bases from J, with 15 bases between. CDR3 length: 15 residues. Germline loops: CDR1 SGHNT, CDR2 YENEEA. The CDR3 DNA reads as TGTGCCAGCAGCTTAGTAGCCTTCGGGGGCGCTGAAGCTTTCTTT. Amino acid sequence: CASSLVAFGGAEAFF.

This clone was observed once. This sequence joins TRBV6-1 and TRBJ1-2, with 8 positions matching TRBD1. With 1 base clipped from V and 8 bases from J, the junction kept 9 bases outside the gene matches. The germline V gene has CDR1 MNHNS and CDR2 SASEGT. This CDR3 has 15 amino acids. As DNA, the CDR3 is TGTGCCAGCAGTGAAGTTGCAGGGGGCGCGGGGGGCTACACCTTC. It translates to CASSEVAGGAGGYTF.

The rearrangement joins TRBV18 to TRBJ1-1, with 7 bases fitting TRBD1. CDR1 is KGHSH and CDR2 is LQKENI in the germline V gene. The CDR3 totals 17 residues. Trimming removed 2 bases from V and 0 bases from J; junction bases left unmatched: 9. As DNA, the CDR3 is TGTGCCAGCTCACCATCCGGACAGGCACCTATGAACACTGAAGCTTTCTTT. Amino acid sequence: CASSPSGQAPMNTEAFF.

The chain links TRBV23-1 to TRBJ2-3; D is undetermined. Being an ORF, TRBV23-1 has a function that is uncertain. The CDR3 has 15 residues. Trimming stripped 7 bases from V and 5 bases from J, with 19 bases between. The CDR3 coding sequence is TGCGCCAGCAAGCCCCCGCCTGACGGAGAAGATACGCAGTATTTT. Residues: CASKPPPDGEDTQYF.

V gene TRBV14 combines with J gene TRBJ2-5, with 8 bases aligning to TRBD2. The length of the CDR3 is 16 residues. Germline loops: CDR1 SGHDN, CDR2 FVKESK. The junction had 5 bases not matched to a gene; V was cut back by 0 bases and J by 2 bases. The CDR3 sequence is CASSQDMGLVQETQYF. The CDR3 nucleotides are TGTGCCAGCAGCCAAGATATGGGACTAGTGCAAGAGACCCAGTACTTC.

This chain connects TRBV7-2 to TRBJ1-6; D possibly corresponds to TRBD1 (6 bases). Per germline, CDR1 SGHTA and CDR2 FQGNSA. Trimming removed 0 bases at V and 10 bases at J, with 10 bases between. CDR3 size: 14 residues. The CDR3 loop is CASSLAGGGSPLHF. CDR3 coding DNA: TGTGCCAGCAGCTTAGCAGGGGGAGGCTCACCCCTCCACTTT.

The chain has TRBV11-3 and TRBJ2-3, with 15 nucleotides matching TRBD2. J gave up 3 bases and V 5 bases, and 3 bases lay outside the gene matches. The CDR3 spans 16 residues. CDR1 and CDR2 (germline): SGHNT, YENEEA. The DNA for the CDR3 is TGTGCCAGCAGCCAGGGGACTAGCGGGAGGACAGATACGCAGTATTTT. It specifies CASSQGTSGRTDTQYF.

This chain connects TRBV9 to TRBJ1-6; perhaps TRBD1 as D (5 bases). V was shortened by 0 bases and J by 3 bases, with 16 bases between the two germline ends. Germline CDR1 SGDLS, CDR2 YYNGEE. The length of the CDR3 is 18 residues. The CDR3 DNA reads TGTGCCAGCAGCGTAGGGGACTCCACAATGTTCTATAATTCACCCCTCCACTTT. This sequence encodes CASSVGDSTMFYNSPLHF.

The chain couples TRBV6-6 to TRBJ1-2, with D uncertain. Trimming shortened V by 5 bases and J by 7 bases, and 11 bases separated the two germline ends. Germline-derived CDR1 and CDR2 are MNHNY and SVGAGI (reference sequence). CDR3 length: 12 amino acids. CDR3 sequence (DNA): TGTGCCAGCAGTCTACTAGGGTTTGGCTACACCTTC. It encodes CASSLLGFGYTF.

The V call is TRBV7-3, the J call TRBJ1-1, with a possible D match to TRBD1 (5 bases). This CDR3 comprises 13 residues. V was cut by 5 bases and J by 0 bases, with 7 bases left in between. The germline V gene encodes CDR1 SGHTA and CDR2 FQGTGA. The CDR3: CASSVQVNTEAFF. CDR3 nucleotide sequence: TGTGCCAGCAGCGTACAGGTGAACACTGAAGCTTTCTTT.

V gene TRBV27 combines with J gene TRBJ1-1; no definite D call. CDR1 is MNHEY, CDR2 SMNVEV, per germline (reference sequence). V gave up 5 bases and J gave up 3 bases, with 4 bases separating them. This CDR3 contains 11 residues. CDR3 nucleotides: TGTGCCAGCAGTCCGCACACTGAAGCTTTCTTT. Translating it yields CASSPHTEAFF.

The chain is built from TRBV6-4 and TRBJ2-2; maybe TRBD1 (7 bases). Trimming shortened V by 5 bases and J by 6 bases, and 19 bases separated the two germline ends. The CDR3 runs 16 residues. Germline CDR1 MRHNA, CDR2 SNTAGT. Here the CDR3 DNA reads TGTGCCAGCAGTCCTAGACAGGGAGGTACGGCCGGGGAGCTGTTTTTT. Its translation: CASSPRQGGTAGELFF.

This clone is a singleton in its sample. This sequence joins TRBV18 and TRBJ2-3, with D possibly matching TRBD2 (6 bases). Looked up from germline, CDR1 is KGHSH and CDR2 is LQKENI. The CDR3 totals 13 residues. Trimming took off 4 bases at V and 1 base at J, with 6 bases between the two ends. CDR3 sequence (DNA): TGTGCCAGCTCACGGGGGGGCACAGATACGCAGTATTTT. Its translation: CASSRGGTDTQYF.

The chain recombines TRBV5-1 with TRBJ2-7; TRBD2 aligns across 7 bases. This CDR3 is built from 15 residues. With 3 bases clipped from V and 2 bases from J, the junction kept 8 bases outside the gene matches. Germline CDR1 SGHRS, CDR2 YFSETQ. In DNA form, the CDR3 reads TGCGCCAGCAGCTCGACTAGCTCCCCTACCTACGAGCAGTACTTC. Translation gives CASSSTSSPTYEQYF.

This clone was recorded a few times. The chain combines TRBV19 with TRBJ1-5; weak D call: TRBD1 (6 bases). This CDR3 is 13 amino acids long. Germline CDR1 LNHDA, CDR2 SQIVND (reference sequence). V lost 10 bases and J lost 4, with 14 bases in between. The CDR3 here is CATEDRRNQPQHF. CDR3 nucleotide sequence: TGTGCCACGGAAGACAGGAGGAATCAGCCCCAGCATTTT.

Points on this clone: Compared with germline, one end of the junction differs, possibly owing to a read error. J is TRBJ2-1 and V is TRBV7-7, with D tentatively TRBD1 (5 bases). Per the germline V gene, CDR1 is SSHAT and CDR2 is FNYEAQ (reference sequence). This CDR3 spans 13 amino acids. The CDR3 DNA sequence: TGTGCTAGCAGCTTAGGGGAATACAATGAGCAGTTCTTC. Translating gives CASSLGEYNEQFF. Supplemented by reference TRBV7-7 and TRBJ2-1, the full variable domain reads GAGVSQSPRYKVTKRGQDVTLRCDPISSHATLYWYQQALGQGPEFLTYFNYEAQPDKSGLPSDRFSAERPEGSISTLTIQRTEQRDSAMYRCASSLGEYNEQFFGPGTRLTVL.